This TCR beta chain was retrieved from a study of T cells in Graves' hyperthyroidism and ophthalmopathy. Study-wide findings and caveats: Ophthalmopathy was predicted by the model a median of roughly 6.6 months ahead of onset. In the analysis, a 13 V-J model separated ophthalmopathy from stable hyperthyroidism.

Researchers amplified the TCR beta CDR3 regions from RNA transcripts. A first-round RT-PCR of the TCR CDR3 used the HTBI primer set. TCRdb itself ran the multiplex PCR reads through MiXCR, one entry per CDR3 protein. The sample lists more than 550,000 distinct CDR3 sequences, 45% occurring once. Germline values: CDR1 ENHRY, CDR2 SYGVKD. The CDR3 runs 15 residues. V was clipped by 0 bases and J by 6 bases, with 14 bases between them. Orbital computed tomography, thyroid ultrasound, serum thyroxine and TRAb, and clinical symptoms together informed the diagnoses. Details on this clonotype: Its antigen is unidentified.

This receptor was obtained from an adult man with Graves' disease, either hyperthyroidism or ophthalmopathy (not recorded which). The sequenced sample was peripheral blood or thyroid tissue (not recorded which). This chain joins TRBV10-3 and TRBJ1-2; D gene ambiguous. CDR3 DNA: TGTGCCATCAGTGAGTCGGCGGGGAGGGTGCATGGCTACACCTTC. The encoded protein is CAISESAGRVHGYTF.